A selection of T cell receptor beta chains follows, all from one sample in a study of shared clonotypes between healthy human individuals. Method: immunoSEQ multiplex PCR; TCRdb's copy keeps in-frame clones and lacks some. Of approximately 620,000 clones listed, around 97% are singletons. The specimen was naive CD4+ T cells sorted from blood. These receptors were collected from a woman aged 30 to 39 in good health. Each CDR3 is given with its conserved first and last residue. A D gene is named only where the DNA matches it firmly. Size is omitted from some rows. Given values are once, few, many or a class for expanded clones.

V	size	D	J	DNA	CDR3
TRBV28	NA	NA	TRBJ2-2	TGTGCCAGCAGTTTATCACAGACCGGGGAGCTGTTTTTT	CASSLSQTGELFF
TRBV6-1	NA	NA	TRBJ1-5	TGTGCCAGCAGGGACACCAATCAGCCCCAGCATTTT	CASRDTNQPQHF
TRBV7-3	NA	NA	TRBJ1-2	TGTGCCAGCAGCTTAAATCCAGGGGCGCCCTATGGCTACACCTTC	CASSLNPGAPYGYTF
TRBV5-1	NA	NA	TRBJ2-2	TGCGCCAGCGGAAGCCGGGGCCTCCATCGCGGGGAGCTGTTTTTT	CASGSRGLHRGELFF
TRBV29-1	once	TRBD2	TRBJ2-3	TGCAGCGTCAAACTAGCGGCGAGCACAGATACGCAGTATTTT	CSVKLAASTDTQYF
TRBV19	NA	NA	TRBJ1-4	TGTGCCAGTAGCCTCGGAGACAGGCGGGAAAAACTGTTTTTT	CASSLGDRREKLFF
TRBV4-1	once	TRBD2	TRBJ2-7	TGCGCCAGCAGCCAAGGGGTATCGGCGGGAGATTGGGTGTACGAGCAGTACTTC	CASSQGVSAGDWVYEQYF
TRBV29-1	NA	NA	TRBJ2-2	TGCAGCGTCGACGACAGGAACACCGGGGAGCTGTTTTTT	CSVDDRNTGELFF
TRBV2	NA	TRBD1	TRBJ1-6	TGTGCCAGCAGGGTCTGGGACAGGGATTCACCCCTCCACTTT	CASRVWDRDSPLHF
TRBV7-9	NA	NA	TRBJ1-4	TGTGCCAGCAGTATCGGGACGGCTAATGAAAAACTGTTTTTT	CASSIGTANEKLFF
TRBV7-3	NA	TRBD2	TRBJ2-2	TGTGCCAGCACCGAACTAGCGGGAGCCGGGGAGCTGTTTTTT	CASTELAGAGELFF
TRBV19	NA	NA	TRBJ2-3	TGTGCCAGTAAGGGAGCTGGAGATACGCAGTATTTT	CASKGAGDTQYF
TRBV10-2	once	NA	TRBJ1-2	TGCGCCAGCAGTGACCCACAGATCGCAAACTATGGCTACACCTTC	CASSDPQIANYGYTF
TRBV18	NA	NA	TRBJ2-3	TGTGCCAGCTCACCATTCGAGCAGACAGATACGCAGTATTTT	CASSPFEQTDTQYF
TRBV5-1	NA	TRBD2	TRBJ2-2	TGCGCCAGCAGCTTTACTAGCGGGAGCGCCGCCGGGGAGCTGTTTTTT	CASSFTSGSAAGELFF
TRBV7-3	NA	TRBD1	TRBJ2-1	TGTGCCAGCAGCTACGGAGGGACAGGGGTCAATGAGCAGTTCTTC	CASSYGGTGVNEQFF
TRBV5-1	NA	NA	TRBJ2-3	TGCGCCAGCAGTATGTCGGTGGGCGGCACAGATACGCAGTATTTT	CASSMSVGGTDTQYF
TRBV5-8	NA	NA	TRBJ1-1	TGTGCCAGCAGACCCCACAGGGAGGAAGCTTTCTTT	CASRPHREEAFF
TRBV5-1	NA	TRBD2	TRBJ2-1	TGCGCCAGCAGCTATGGACTAGCGGGAGGGCCCGGGCATGAGCAGTTCTTC	CASSYGLAGGPGHEQFF
TRBV28	NA	NA	TRBJ1-3	TGTGCCAGCAGTTTCTCCCGGGACTCCTCTGGAAACACCATATATTTT	CASSFSRDSSGNTIYF
TRBV5-4	NA	TRBD2	TRBJ2-5	TGTGCCAGCAGCGAAAAACTAGCGGAACAAGAGACCCAGTACTTC	CASSEKLAEQETQYF
TRBV5-8	NA	NA	TRBJ1-3	TGTGCCAGCAGCTTTAGCGGCCTGGGAGCTGGAAACACCATATATTTT	CASSFSGLGAGNTIYF
TRBV12-2	NA	NA	TRBJ2-1	TGTGCAAGTCGCTATAGCGGGAGCTCCTACAATGAGCAGTTCTTC	CASRYSGSSYNEQFF
TRBV18	NA	NA	TRBJ2-7	TGTGCCAGCTCACCAGTAGGGGAAGCCTACGAGCAGTACTTC	CASSPVGEAYEQYF
TRBV19	NA	TRBD1	TRBJ1-5	TGTGCCAGCGCGGACAGGGGGGACCAGCCCCAGCATTTT	CASADRGDQPQHF
TRBV18	once	NA	TRBJ2-7	TGTGCCAGCTCTCAGAAGGCGGCTCAGGGCGCGGCCTACGAGCAGTACTTC	CASSQKAAQGAAYEQYF
TRBV4-1	NA	NA	TRBJ1-5	TGCGCCAGCAGCCCCGAGGGAAGTCAATCCGTCGGGCCCCAGCATTTT	CASSPEGSQSVGPQHF
TRBV27	NA	TRBD2	TRBJ2-1	TGTGCCAGCAGTCCAACACGACTAGCGGGAAGTTACAATGAGCAGTTCTTC	CASSPTRLAGSYNEQFF
TRBV7-9	once	NA	TRBJ2-4	TGTGCCAGCAGCGCAAGGACGGGGGACGGGACCAAAAACATTCAGTACTTC	CASSARTGDGTKNIQYF
TRBV11-2	NA	NA	TRBJ2-5	TGTGCCAGCAGACCCATCGGGGGGCGGGGGAGACAAGAGACCCAGTACTTC	CASRPIGGRGRQETQYF
TRBV28	NA	NA	TRBJ2-2	TGTGCCAGCAGTGTGGCGGGAAGGGGCACCGGGGAGCTGTTTTTT	CASSVAGRGTGELFF
TRBV7-9	NA	NA	TRBJ2-3	TGTGCCAGCAGCATCCACGGGGAAGATACGCAGTATTTT	CASSIHGEDTQYF
TRBV6-6	NA	NA	TRBJ1-3	TGTGCCAGCAGGAGACAGGCGACTGGAAACACCATATATTTT	CASRRQATGNTIYF
TRBV2	NA	TRBD2	TRBJ2-3	TGTGCCAGCACCGGACTAGCGGGAGTGAAAACAGATACGCAGTATTTT	CASTGLAGVKTDTQYF
TRBV11-2	NA	NA	TRBJ1-2	TGTGCCAGCAGCTTAGTCTCGGACTATGGCTACACCTTC	CASSLVSDYGYTF
TRBV18	NA	NA	TRBJ2-1	TGTGCCAGCTCACCATCTAGCGACAATGAGCAGTTCTTC	CASSPSSDNEQFF
TRBV27	NA	TRBD1	TRBJ2-7	TGTGCCAGCAGTCCTACCTACGGACAGGGACGTGGGGCTGCCTACGAGCAGTACTTC	CASSPTYGQGRGAAYEQYF
TRBV7-9	NA	NA	TRBJ2-7	TGTGCCAGCAGCTTAACAGGGACCTACGAGCAGTACTTC	CASSLTGTYEQYF
TRBV28	NA	NA	TRBJ1-1	TGTGCCAGCATTTCCCCGGGCCGTGAAGCTTTCTTT	CASISPGREAFF
TRBV4-2	NA	NA	TRBJ2-5	TGTGCCAGCAGCCAAGCAGGCTCCCGGTCCCAAGAGACCCAGTACTTC	CASSQAGSRSQETQYF
TRBV7-6	NA	NA	TRBJ2-1	TGTGCCAGCAGCCCCGGGCTCTCCTTATACAATGAGCAGTTCTTC	CASSPGLSLYNEQFF
TRBV19	NA	TRBD2	TRBJ2-1	TGTGCCAGTAGTATAGATCGCGGGAGTTTTTACAATGAGCAGTTCTTC	CASSIDRGSFYNEQFF
TRBV9	NA	NA	TRBJ1-1	TGTGCCAGCAGCGTAGAAGGAGAATTACTGAACACTGAAGCTTTCTTT	CASSVEGELLNTEAFF
TRBV19	NA	NA	TRBJ2-3	TGTGCCAGTAGTATTTCTTTGGCCGATACGCAGTATTTT	CASSISLADTQYF
TRBV5-8	NA	TRBD2	TRBJ2-3	TGTGCCAGCAGCCATGGATGGACTAGCGGGGCTAGCACAGATACGCAGTATTTT	CASSHGWTSGASTDTQYF